The T cell receptor (beta chain) described here comes from a study of tumor and adjacent non-tumor tissue in lung cancer. TCRbeta libraries were built with three rounds of nested PCR, modified from ARM-PCR. MiXCR was run by TCRdb on the multiplex PCR reads, yielding one entry per CDR3 protein. Among roughly 81,000 distinct CDR3 sequences listed, nearly 70% were seen once. The CDR3 contains 17 residues. Germline V gene data show CDR1 as ENHRY and CDR2 as SYGVKD. RNA was extracted from bulk tissue without any cell sorting. As concerns this clonotype: Antigen unknown. A read error may account for a junction end that differs from germline.

Study-level points and caveats: Compared with tumor, normal lung showed significantly lower TCR diversity.

This chain uses TRBV10-3 with TRBJ2-3, with 9 bases identical to TRBD2. This TCR came from a woman between 70 and 85 years old with non-small cell lung cancer. The sample comprised lung tumor tissue. The CDR3 protein is CAISEPPTSGSTDTHYF. In DNA, the CDR3 is TGTGCCATCAGTGAGCCCCCGACTAGCGGTAGCACAGATACGCACTATTTT.